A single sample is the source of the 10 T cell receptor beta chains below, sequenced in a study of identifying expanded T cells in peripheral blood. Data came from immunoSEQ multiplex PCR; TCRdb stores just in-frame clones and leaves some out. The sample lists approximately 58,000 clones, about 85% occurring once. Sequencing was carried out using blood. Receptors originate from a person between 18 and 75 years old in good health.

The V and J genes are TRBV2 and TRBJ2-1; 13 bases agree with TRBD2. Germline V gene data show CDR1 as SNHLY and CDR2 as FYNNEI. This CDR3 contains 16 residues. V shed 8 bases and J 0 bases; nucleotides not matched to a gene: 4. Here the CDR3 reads CASWTSGRFSYNEQFF. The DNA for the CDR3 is TGTGCCAGCTGGACTAGCGGGAGATTCTCCTACAATGAGCAGTTCTTC. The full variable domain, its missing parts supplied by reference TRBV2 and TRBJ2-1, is EPEVTQTPSHQVTQMGQEVILRCVPISNHLYFYWYRQILGQKVEFLVSFYNNEISEKSEIFDDQFSVERPDGSNFTLKIRSTKLEDSAMYFCASWTSGRFSYNEQFFGPGTRLTVL.

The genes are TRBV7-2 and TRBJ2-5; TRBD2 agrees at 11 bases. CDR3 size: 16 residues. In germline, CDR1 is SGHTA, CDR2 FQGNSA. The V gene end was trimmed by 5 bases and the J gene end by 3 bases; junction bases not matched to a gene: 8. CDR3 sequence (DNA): TGTGCCAGCAGCGCCCGACTAGCGGGGATGAAAGAGACCCAGTACTTC. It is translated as CASSARLAGMKETQYF.

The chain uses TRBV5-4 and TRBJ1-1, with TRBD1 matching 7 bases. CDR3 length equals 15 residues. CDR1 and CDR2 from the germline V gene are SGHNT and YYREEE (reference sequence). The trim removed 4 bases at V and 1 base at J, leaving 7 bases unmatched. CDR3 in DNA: TGTGCCAGCAGCCCGCAACAGGGGCGGAACACTGAAGCTTTCTTT. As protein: CASSPQQGRNTEAFF. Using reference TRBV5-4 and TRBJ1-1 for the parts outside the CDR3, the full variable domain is ETGVTQSPTHLIKTRGQQVTLRCSSQSGHNTVSWYQQALGQGPQFIFQYYREEENGRGNFPPRFSGLQFPNYSSELNVNALELDDSALYLCASSPQQGRNTEAFFGQGTRLTVV.

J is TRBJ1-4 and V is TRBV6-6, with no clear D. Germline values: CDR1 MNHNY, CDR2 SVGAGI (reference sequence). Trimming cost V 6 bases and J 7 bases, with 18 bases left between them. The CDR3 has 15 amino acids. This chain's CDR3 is CASSHPGRESEKLFF. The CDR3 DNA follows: TGTGCCAGCAGCCATCCCGGCCGCGAGAGTGAAAAACTGTTTTTT.

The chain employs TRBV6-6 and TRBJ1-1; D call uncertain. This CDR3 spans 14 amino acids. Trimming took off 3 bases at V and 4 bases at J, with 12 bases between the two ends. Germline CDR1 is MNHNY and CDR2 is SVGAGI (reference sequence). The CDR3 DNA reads TGTGCCAGCAGTTATACCGAGGCCCGCACTGAAGCTTTCTTT. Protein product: CASSYTEARTEAFF.

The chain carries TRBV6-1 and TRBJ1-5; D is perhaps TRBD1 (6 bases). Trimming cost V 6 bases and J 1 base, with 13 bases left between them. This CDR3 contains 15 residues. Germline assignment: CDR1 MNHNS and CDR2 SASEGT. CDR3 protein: CASRQTGLSNQPQHF. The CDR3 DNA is TGTGCCAGCAGACAGACAGGTTTAAGCAATCAGCCCCAGCATTTT.

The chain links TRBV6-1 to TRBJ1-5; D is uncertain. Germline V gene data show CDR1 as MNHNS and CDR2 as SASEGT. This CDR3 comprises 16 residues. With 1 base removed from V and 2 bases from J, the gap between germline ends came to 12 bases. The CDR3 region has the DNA TGTGCCAGCAGTGAAGAAAAGCCCTCTGGCAATCAGCCCCAGCATTTT. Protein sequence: CASSEEKPSGNQPQHF.

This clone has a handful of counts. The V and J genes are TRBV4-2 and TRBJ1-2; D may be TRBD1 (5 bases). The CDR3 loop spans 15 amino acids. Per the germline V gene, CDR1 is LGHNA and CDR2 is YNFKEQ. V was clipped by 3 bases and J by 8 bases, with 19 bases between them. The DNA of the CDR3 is TGTGCCAGCAGCCACCCGAAGGGACTTAGGGAGGGCTACACCTTC. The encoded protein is CASSHPKGLREGYTF.

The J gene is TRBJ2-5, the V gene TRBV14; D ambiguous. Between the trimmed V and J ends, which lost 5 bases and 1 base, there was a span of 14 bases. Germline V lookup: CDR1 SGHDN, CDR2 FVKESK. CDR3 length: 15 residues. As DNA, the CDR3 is TGTGCCAGCAGCTCCGGTGAAAGCATCCAAGAGACCCAGTACTTC. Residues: CASSSGESIQETQYF.

CDR3 DNA sequence: TGCAGCGTTTCAAGTAAGGGAGGAAGGGATGAAGCTTTCTTT. Encoded protein: CSVSSKGGRDEAFF. The rearrangement uses TRBV29-1 and TRBJ1-1; no clear D. There are 14 residues in the CDR3. Germline CDR1 reads SQVTM; CDR2 reads ANQGSEA. Trimming stripped 5 bases from V and 7 bases from J, with 20 bases between.